These 22 T cell receptor beta chains were sequenced from one sample in a study of OX40 agonist ivuxolimab in advanced cancers. Sequenced by immunoSEQ multiplex PCR; TCRdb stores in-frame clones only, minus some. The sample has under 45,000 clones; about 81% are singletons. The source material was CD4+ or CD8+ T cells sorted from blood, sampled in a trial of the OX40 agonist ivuxolimab. These receptors originate from an adult with an advanced solid tumor such as melanoma, head and neck, liver or kidney cancer.

Only a few counts were recorded for this clone. The chain links TRBV2 to TRBJ2-1, with D possibly TRBD2 on 5 matching bases. The germline CDR1 and CDR2 sequences are SNHLY and FYNNEI. The V and J ends lost 3 bases and 11 bases respectively, with 11 bases between them. The CDR3 contains 12 residues. CDR3 amino acids: CASSDEGAKQFF. CDR3 DNA: TGTGCCAGCAGTGACGAGGGAGCCAAGCAGTTCTTC.

By share, this clone ranks as medium-sized (0.01 to 0.1%). V gene TRBV7-8 combines with J gene TRBJ1-1, with D possibly matching TRBD1 (5 bases). Between the trimmed V and J ends, which lost 2 bases and 7 bases, there was a span of 11 bases. This CDR3 contains 13 residues. Looked up from germline, CDR1 is SGHVS and CDR2 is FQNEAQ. The CDR3 sequence: CASSLTSGLEAFF. DNA of the CDR3: TGTGCCAGCAGCTTAACTTCGGGGCTTGAAGCTTTCTTT.

A note on this clone: This sample also contains other DNA sequences that code for the same CDR3. The chain recombines TRBV6-5 with TRBJ1-1; no reliable D call. The CDR3 loop spans 13 amino acids. Germline loops: CDR1 MNHEY, CDR2 SVGAGI. V was pared by 2 bases and J by 2 bases, with 6 bases between. This CDR3 reads CASSYRLNTEAFF. CDR3 nucleotides: TGTGCCAGCAGTTACCGGTTAAACACTGAAGCTTTCTTT.

The rearrangement joins TRBV27 to TRBJ2-5; unclear D gene. With 5 bases removed from V and 1 base from J, the gap between germline ends came to 8 bases. Per the germline V gene, CDR1 is MNHEY and CDR2 is SMNVEV (reference sequence). This CDR3 region has 13 residues. CDR3 DNA sequence: TGTGCCAGCAGTATACGATCCCAAGAGACCCAGTACTTC. Encoded protein: CASSIRSQETQYF.

The chain couples TRBV7-2 to TRBJ2-2; weak D call: TRBD2 (6 bases). Germline values: CDR1 SGHTA, CDR2 FQGNSA. V was clipped by 1 base and J by 6 bases, with 12 bases between them. The CDR3 consists of 15 residues. The CDR3 DNA is TGTGCCAGCAGCTTAGTGGGACTTATGGCCGGGGAGCTGTTTTTT. Translated, it gives CASSLVGLMAGELFF.

The V gene is TRBV9, the J gene TRBJ2-5, with TRBD2 matching over 8 bases. The CDR3 is 14 amino acids. Germline V gene lookup returns CDR1 SGDLS and CDR2 YYNGEE. The V and J ends lost 7 bases and 3 bases, in that order; junction bases with no gene match: 8. CDR3 residues: CASGRGGSEETQYF. The CDR3 nucleotides are TGTGCCAGCGGCCGGGGGGGGAGCGAAGAGACCCAGTACTTC. The whole variable domain, remainder taken from reference TRBV9 and TRBJ2-5, is DSGVTQTPKHLITATGQRVTLRCSPRSGDLSVYWYQQSLDQGLQFLIQYYNGEERAKGNILERFSAQQFPDLHSELNLSSLELGDSALYFCASGRGGSEETQYFGPGTRLLVL.

The J gene is TRBJ2-1, the V gene TRBV29-1; 8 nucleotides align to TRBD2. V was pared by 8 bases and J by 0 bases, with 6 bases of the junction left unmatched. The CDR3 is 14 amino acids. Looked up from germline, CDR1 is SQVTM and CDR2 is ANQGSEA. The CDR3 DNA reads as TGCAGCTCTGTAGCGGGAAGCTCCTACAATGAGCAGTTCTTC. Amino acids: CSSVAGSSYNEQFF.

The rearrangement links TRBV9 to TRBJ1-1; D gene uncertain. CDR1 SGDLS and CDR2 YYNGEE come from the germline V gene. The V and J ends lost 4 bases and 0 bases respectively, with 10 bases between them. This CDR3 region has 14 residues. CDR3 nucleotides: TGTGCCAGCAGCTTTACCAGTTTGAACACTGAAGCTTTCTTT. This sequence encodes CASSFTSLNTEAFF. The full variable domain, with the rest looked up from reference TRBV9 and TRBJ1-1, is DSGVTQTPKHLITATGQRVTLRCSPRSGDLSVYWYQQSLDQGLQFLIQYYNGEERAKGNILERFSAQQFPDLHSELNLSSLELGDSALYFCASSFTSLNTEAFFGQGTRLTVV.

This chain joins TRBV19 and TRBJ1-1; D might be TRBD1 (6 bases). The CDR3 length is 13 residues. Germline V gene data show CDR1 as LNHDA and CDR2 as SQIVND (reference sequence). Trimming left V 4 bases short and J 5 bases short, with 11 bases between. The CDR3 region has the DNA TGTGCCAGTAGTAACCGGGGGCGAACTGAAGCTTTCTTT. As protein: CASSNRGRTEAFF.

This clone showed up just a few times. The chain couples TRBV7-2 to TRBJ1-6; tentative D call: TRBD1 (6 bases). Germline-derived CDR1 and CDR2 are SGHTA and FQGNSA. V shed 6 bases and J shed 8 bases, with 11 bases lying between them. The CDR3 has 13 amino acids. The CDR3 DNA follows: TGTGCCAGCAGAATTCACAGGGATTCACCCCTCCACTTT. Its translation: CASRIHRDSPLHF.

The rearrangement joins TRBV12-1 to TRBJ2-2; the D segment call TRBD2 is taken from the table without a DNA check. TRBV12-1 is reported as a pseudogene. This CDR3 contains 19 residues. The CDR3 coding sequence is TGTGCCAGCAGCCTAGGATCGACTAGCGGGATGGAAAACACCGGGGAGCTGTTTTTT. Encoded protein: CASSLGSTSGMENTGELFF.

V usage is TRBV7-9 and J usage is TRBJ2-7; D ambiguous. The V gene's germline CDR1 is SEHNR and CDR2 FQNEAQ (reference sequence). V was shortened by 5 bases and J by 0 bases, with 5 bases between the two germline ends. CDR3 length: 12 residues. CDR3: CASSPSSYEQYF. In DNA form, the CDR3 reads TGTGCCAGCAGCCCAAGCTCCTACGAGCAGTACTTC.

This chain uses TRBV7-8 with TRBJ1-4, with D hard to call. V was cut by 3 bases and J by 0 bases, with 14 bases left in between. CDR3 length: 17 amino acids. CDR1 is SGHVS, CDR2 FQNEAQ, per germline. The chain's CDR3 is CASSFQPPRSTNEKLFF. In DNA form, the CDR3 reads TGTGCCAGCAGCTTCCAACCGCCCAGGTCAACTAATGAAAAACTGTTTTTT.

V usage is TRBV27 and J usage is TRBJ2-7, with D uncertain. Germline values: CDR1 MNHEY, CDR2 SMNVEV (reference sequence). The CDR3 is made up of 14 amino acids. The germline V and J ends were trimmed by 5 bases and 0 bases, with 11 bases remaining between them. The CDR3 protein is CASSPLSSSYEQYF. CDR3 DNA: TGTGCCAGCAGTCCCTTATCGAGCTCCTACGAGCAGTACTTC.

This clone was seen once. This rearrangement joins TRBV19 to TRBJ1-1; 9 bases agree with TRBD1. This CDR3 is built from 13 residues. V lost 7 bases and J lost 3; bases outside the gene matches: 3. Germline loops: CDR1 LNHDA, CDR2 SQIVND (reference sequence). CDR3 nucleotides: TGTGCCAGTAAACAGGGGGCTGACACTGAAGCTTTCTTT. This encodes CASKQGADTEAFF. Looking up the rest from reference TRBV19 and TRBJ1-1 gives the full variable domain: DGGITQSPKYLFRKEGQNVTLSCEQNLNHDAMYWYRQDPGQGLRLIYYSQIVNDFQKGDIAEGYSVSREKKESFPLTVTSAQKNPTAFYLCASKQGADTEAFFGQGTRLTVV.

This clone appeared a single time. This sequence joins TRBV6-5 and TRBJ2-5; D may match TRBD1 or TRBD2 (5 bases each). This CDR3 is 15 amino acids long. The germline V and J ends were trimmed by 0 bases and 5 bases, with 13 bases remaining between them. CDR1 and CDR2 from the germline V gene are MNHEY and SVGAGI. In DNA, the CDR3 is TGTGCCAGCAGTTACTCGGGACGGGTGAGGGAGACCCAGTACTTC. Translating it yields CASSYSGRVRETQYF.

This clone has more than one count but fewer than ten. V gene TRBV11-3 combines with J gene TRBJ2-7; unclear D gene. Germline V gene lookup returns CDR1 SGHNT and CDR2 YENEEA. V was clipped by 5 bases and J by 0 bases, with 23 bases between them. The CDR3 is 18 residues long. CDR3 sequence: CASSQTPARWLYSYEQYF. The CDR3 coding sequence is TGTGCCAGCAGCCAAACCCCCGCCAGGTGGCTGTACTCCTACGAGCAGTACTTC.

This clone was seen a handful of times. The V gene is TRBV5-1, the J gene TRBJ2-5; the D gene is possibly TRBD2 (5 bases). The CDR3 sequence is 15 residues long. Germline V gene data show CDR1 as SGHRS and CDR2 as YFSETQ. With 0 bases removed from V and 4 bases from J, the gap between germline ends came to 13 bases. In DNA form, the CDR3 reads TGCGCCAGCAGCTTGGCCGGGGAGCTGGTAGAGACCCAGTACTTC. It translates to CASSLAGELVETQYF.

This chain connects TRBV18 to TRBJ1-3; 12 nucleotides line up with TRBD1. The CDR3 is made up of 17 amino acids. Unmatched junction bases numbered 9, after V lost 5 bases and J lost 4 bases. Germline values: CDR1 KGHSH, CDR2 LQKENI. CDR3 residues: CASSVAGTGGIGNTIYF. CDR3 nucleotide sequence: TGTGCCAGCTCAGTTGCCGGGACAGGGGGCATCGGAAACACCATATATTTT. The full variable domain, with the rest looked up from reference TRBV18 and TRBJ1-3, is NAGVMQNPRHLVRRRGQEARLRCSPMKGHSHVYWYRQLPEEGLKFMVYLQKENIIDESGMPKERFSAEFPKEGPSILRIQQVVRGDSAAYFCASSVAGTGGIGNTIYFGEGSWLTVV.

The chain uses TRBV15 and TRBJ1-3; D is undetermined. This CDR3 spans 16 amino acids. Germline values: CDR1 LNHNV, CDR2 YYDKDF (reference sequence). V shed 4 bases and J shed 0 bases, with 13 bases lying between them. CDR3 protein: CATSTPAGSSGNTIYF. The CDR3 DNA reads TGTGCCACCAGCACTCCTGCGGGGTCCTCTGGAAACACCATATATTTT.

The chain has TRBV7-3 and TRBJ2-7; weak D call: TRBD2 (7 bases). CDR3 length equals 15 residues. Germline V gene data show CDR1 as SGHTA and CDR2 as FQGTGA. This chain's CDR3 is CGGPSGDQTTYEQYV. The CDR3 nucleotides read TGTGGGGGGCCTAGCGGAGATCAAACTACCTACGAGCAGTACGTC.

V and J are TRBV5-1 and TRBJ1-2; D unresolved. The V gene's germline CDR1 is SGHRS and CDR2 YFSETQ. CDR3 size: 14 residues. V was shortened by 1 base and J by 8 bases, with 15 bases between the two germline ends. In DNA, the CDR3 is TGCGCCAGCAGCTTGTCGGCGGCCCGCCGGGGCTACACCTTC. Protein sequence: CASSLSAARRGYTF.